These 6 T cell receptor beta chains share one sample of origin, sequenced in a study of cytomegalovirus exposure and HLA in healthy donors. Generated by immunoSEQ multiplex PCR, the TCRdb table keeps only in-frame clones and is missing some. The sample lists roughly 60,000 clones, approximately 90% occurring once. Sequenced input: PBMCs. Receptors originate from a woman aged 18-29 years in good health and CMV-seronegative.

The V and J genes are TRBV29-1 and TRBJ2-7; D unclear. Germline V gives CDR1 SQVTM, CDR2 ANQGSEA. V lost 4 bases and J lost 0, with 10 bases in between. The CDR3 covers 13 residues. The CDR3 sequence: CSVVTASSYEQYF. CDR3 nucleotide sequence: TGCAGCGTTGTAACAGCCAGCTCCTACGAGCAGTACTTC.

This rearrangement joins TRBV11-2 to TRBJ2-7; 8 bases fit TRBD1. This CDR3 contains 14 residues. With 7 bases clipped from V and 3 bases from J, the junction kept 8 bases outside the gene matches. CDR1 SGHAT and CDR2 FQNNGV come from the germline V gene. This chain's CDR3 is CASNTGGVHYEQYF. CDR3 nucleotides: TGTGCCAGCAACACAGGGGGTGTCCACTACGAGCAGTACTTC.

V usage is TRBV27 and J usage is TRBJ2-5; 8 bases line up with TRBD2. After removal of 4 bases from V and 5 bases from J, the junction contained 9 bases not matched to a gene. CDR1 and CDR2 (germline): MNHEY, SMNVEV (reference sequence). The CDR3 covers 15 residues. In DNA form, the CDR3 reads TGTGCCAGCAGTTCGTCGGGAGGGCCTAGGGAGACCCAGTACTTC. Its protein is CASSSSGGPRETQYF.

This CDR3 reads CASSQAGTGYEKLFF. In DNA form, the CDR3 reads TGCGCCAGCAGCCAAGCCGGGACAGGGTATGAAAAACTGTTTTTT. The J gene is TRBJ1-4, the V gene TRBV4-1; TRBD1 matches at 9 bases. From germline, CDR1 is MGHRA and CDR2 YSYEKL. Unmatched junction bases numbered 3, after V lost 1 base and J lost 6 bases. This CDR3 has 15 residues.

The V gene is TRBV7-2, the J gene TRBJ1-4; D possibly corresponds to TRBD1 (6 bases). The germline V gene encodes CDR1 SGHTA and CDR2 FQGNSA. There are 15 residues in the CDR3. Trimming cost V 5 bases and J 0 bases, with 10 bases left between them. The CDR3 protein is CASSGAGATNEKLFF. In nucleotides, the CDR3 is TGTGCCAGCAGCGGGGCAGGGGCAACTAATGAAAAACTGTTTTTT.

The chain is built from TRBV7-6 and TRBJ1-3; 8 bases match TRBD1. This CDR3 is 15 amino acids long. Germline CDR1 SGHVS, CDR2 FNYEAQ. V shed 1 base, J shed 4 bases, and the junction held 3 bases outside the gene matches. The CDR3 DNA sequence: TGTGCCAGCAGCTTAGGGGGACAGGTCGGAAACACCATATATTTT. Residues: CASSLGGQVGNTIYF.